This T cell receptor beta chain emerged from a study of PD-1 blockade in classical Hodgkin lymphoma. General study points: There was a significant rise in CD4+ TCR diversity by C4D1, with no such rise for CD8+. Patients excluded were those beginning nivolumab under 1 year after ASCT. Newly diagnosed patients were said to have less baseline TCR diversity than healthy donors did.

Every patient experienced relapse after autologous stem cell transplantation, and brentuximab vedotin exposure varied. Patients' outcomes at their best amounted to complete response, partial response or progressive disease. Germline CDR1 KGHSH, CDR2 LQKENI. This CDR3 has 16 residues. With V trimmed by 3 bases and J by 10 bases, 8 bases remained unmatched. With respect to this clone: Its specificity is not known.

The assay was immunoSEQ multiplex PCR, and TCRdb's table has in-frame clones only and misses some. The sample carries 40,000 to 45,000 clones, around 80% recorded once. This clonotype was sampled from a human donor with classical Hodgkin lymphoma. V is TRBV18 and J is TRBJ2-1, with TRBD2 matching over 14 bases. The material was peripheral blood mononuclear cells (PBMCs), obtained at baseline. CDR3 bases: TGTGCCAGCTCACCGGCGACTAGCGGGGGGGCCCAGGAGCAGTTCTTC. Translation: CASSPATSGGAQEQFF.